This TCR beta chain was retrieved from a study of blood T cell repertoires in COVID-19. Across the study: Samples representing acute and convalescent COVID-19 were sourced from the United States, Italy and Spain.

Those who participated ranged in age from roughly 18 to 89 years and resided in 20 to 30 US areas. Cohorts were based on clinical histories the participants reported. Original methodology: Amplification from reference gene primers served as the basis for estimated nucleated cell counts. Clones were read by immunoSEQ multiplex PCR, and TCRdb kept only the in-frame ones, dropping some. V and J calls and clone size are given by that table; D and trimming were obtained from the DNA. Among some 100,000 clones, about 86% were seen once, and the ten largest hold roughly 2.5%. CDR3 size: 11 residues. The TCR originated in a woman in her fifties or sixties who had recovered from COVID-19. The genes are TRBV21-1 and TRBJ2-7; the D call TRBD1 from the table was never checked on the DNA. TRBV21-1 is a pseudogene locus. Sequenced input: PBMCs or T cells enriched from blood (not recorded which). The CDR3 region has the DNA TGTGCCAGCAGGACAGGGCTCGAGCAGTACTTC. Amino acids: CASRTGLEQYF.